The 15 T cell receptor beta chains in this list originate from one sample, sequenced in a study of CXCR3-negative and CXCR3-positive naive CD8 T cells. Overall study results and limits: More hydrophobic TRB CDR3s were found in CXCR3-positive naive cells than in CXCR3-negative naive cells.

The antigens of these receptors remain unknown. The study made its TRB cDNA libraries by 5' RACE, adding UMI labels. After re-calling the 5' RACE reads, TCRdb lists one entry per CDR3 protein, DNA absent. This sample's table has about 120,000 distinct CDR3 sequences. The sample taken for sequencing was naive CXCR3+ CD8+ T cells from blood. Subset meaning: CD45RO-CCR7+CD27+CD95- naive CD8+ T cells expressing CXCR3 (TNR3+). All receptors come from a human donor in good health. Some clones in this sample may be carry-over from other donors' samples.

The chain joins TRBV14 to TRBJ2-7; TCRdb's D call, TRBD2, is unchecked because there is no DNA. The CDR3 contains 14 residues. Germline CDR1 reads SGHDN; CDR2 reads FVKESK. CDR3 region: CASSGEGYPYEQYF.

This chain joins TRBV28 and TRBJ2-7. The CDR3 length is 15 residues. Germline V gene data show CDR1 as MDHEN and CDR2 as SYDVKM. CDR3 amino acids: CASSPVLVYSYEQYF.

This chain joins TRBV6-2 or TRBV6-3 and TRBJ2-1; absent DNA, TCRdb's TRBD2 call cannot be checked. The CDR3 runs to 16 residues. Germline CDR1 and CDR2: MNHEY and SVGEGT. This chain's CDR3 is CASSYSRLAGRYEQFF.

The chain combines TRBV15 with TRBJ1-5. The CDR3 has 14 residues. Germline CDR1 reads LNHNV; CDR2 reads YYDKDF (reference sequence). CDR3 protein: CATSRGVGNQPQHF.

The chain recombines TRBV12-3 or TRBV12-4 with TRBJ2-7. This CDR3 is 11 amino acids long. The CDR3 is CASSPVGEQYF.

V usage is TRBV12-3 or TRBV12-4 and J usage is TRBJ2-5; without DNA, the TCRdb call of TRBD1 cannot be checked. The CDR3 is made up of 12 amino acids. This CDR3 is CASRVGGETQYF.

The J gene is TRBJ2-7, the V gene TRBV15; no DNA is available, so the TRBD1 call from TCRdb remains unchecked. CDR1 is LNHNV and CDR2 is YYDKDF in the germline V gene (reference sequence). This CDR3 region has 15 residues. The CDR3 loop is CATSSGMGASYEQYF.

The chain couples TRBV29-1 to TRBJ1-1. This CDR3 region has 11 residues. Germline values: CDR1 SQVTM, CDR2 ANQGSEA. Here the CDR3 reads CSGLMNTEAFF.

The chain combines TRBV7-6 with TRBJ2-3; the TCRdb call, TRBD1, lacks DNA for checking. The CDR3 runs to 14 residues. Per the germline V gene, CDR1 is SGHVS and CDR2 is FNYEAQ. The CDR3 is CASSLGGNRGLVYF.

The chain employs TRBV28 and TRBJ1-1. CDR1 and CDR2 from the germline V gene are MDHEN and SYDVKM. The CDR3 spans 13 residues. CDR3 residues: CASSFDTNTEAFF. Supplemented by reference TRBV28 and TRBJ1-1, the full variable domain reads DVKVTQSSRYLVKRTGEKVFLECVQDMDHENMFWYRQDPGLGLRLIYFSYDVKMKEKGDIPEGYSVSREKKERFSLILESASTNQTSMYLCASSFDTNTEAFFGQGTRLTVV.

The rearrangement uses TRBV3-1 and TRBJ2-5; the TCRdb call, TRBD2, lacks DNA for checking. This CDR3 has 21 amino acids. The germline V gene encodes CDR1 LGHDT and CDR2 YNNKEL (reference sequence). The CDR3: CASSQEHLRTSGGRTLETQYF.

CDR3 protein: CASSFSGRTDTQYF. The genes are TRBV12-3 or TRBV12-4 and TRBJ2-3; the TRBD1 assignment by TCRdb is unverifiable without DNA. The CDR3 contains 14 residues.

The genes are TRBV11-2 and TRBJ1-2. The CDR3 is 15 amino acids. In germline, CDR1 is SGHAT, CDR2 FQNNGV. The CDR3 loop is CASSLDFTNNYGYTF.

This chain joins TRBV6-2 or TRBV6-3 and TRBJ2-3; the TRBD2 assignment by TCRdb is unverifiable without DNA. In germline, CDR1 is MNHEY, CDR2 SVGEGT. The CDR3 has 15 residues. Here the CDR3 reads CASRNPGRGTDTQYF.

The chain employs TRBV23-1 and TRBJ2-7; TCRdb selects TRBD1, and the lack of DNA leaves this call unchecked. TRBV23-1 is annotated as an ORF whose role is uncertain. The CDR3 extends over 16 amino acids. CDR3 in amino acids: CASSLWDRVTPYEQYF.